This is a list of T cell receptor beta chains from one sample in a study of neurological immune-mediated disorders. TCRdb re-derived calls from the 5' RACE reads in MiXCR, one entry per CDR3 protein. The profile covers around 44,000 distinct CDR3 sequences, with roughly 15% appearing a single time and approximately 4% taken by the ten largest. Material: CD4+ T cells from blood. The receptors stem from an older woman with HTLV-1-associated myelopathy (HAM/TSP). CDR3s include the opening cysteine and the closing phenylalanine or tryptophan. Each record gives: V gene, D gene, clone size, J gene, CDR3 protein, CDR3 DNA. The D gene is left open where the match is weak. Part of the rows lack a size; the others show once, few, many or a class for expanded clones.

>TRBV5-1|NA|many|TRBJ2-3
CASSLEVSTQYF
TGCGCCAGCAGCTTGGAAGTGAGTACGCAGTATTTT
>TRBV5-1|TRBD1|many|TRBJ2-7
CASSPLTGGLHYEQYF
TGCGCCAGCAGCCCACTAACAGGGGGACTTCACTACGAGCAGTACTTC
>TRBV5-8|NA|NA|TRBJ1-1
CASSGYWGGSRGNTESFF
TGTGCCAGCAGCGGTTACTGGGGGGGGTCTCGCGGGAACACTGAATCTTTCTTT
>TRBV5-1|NA|NA|TRBJ2-5
CASIPSVRHQETQYF
TGCGCCAGCATCCCCAGCGTCAGGCACCAAGAGACCCAGTACTTC
>TRBV7-2|NA|many|TRBJ1-2
CASSLDLRQGNYGYTF
TGTGCCAGCAGCTTAGACTTGAGGCAGGGTAACTATGGCTACACCTTC
>TRBV19|NA|many|TRBJ1-1
CASSIQGTNTEAFF
TGTGCCAGTAGTATACAGGGTACGAACACTGAAGCTTTCTTT
>TRBV29-1|NA|many|TRBJ1-2
CSVSVVAYGYTF
TGCAGCGTTTCGGTAGTAGCGTATGGCTACACCTTC
>TRBV5-1|TRBD1|many|TRBJ1-2
CASSEGQGNYGYTF
TGCGCCAGCAGCGAGGGACAGGGTAACTATGGCTACACCTTC
>TRBV5-6|TRBD2|few|TRBJ2-3
CASSQLAGGFTDTQYF
TGTGCCAGCAGCCAGCTAGCGGGGGGCTTCACAGATACGCAGTATTTT
>TRBV9|NA|many|TRBJ2-3
CASSVDMSDTQYF
TGTGCCAGCAGCGTTGATATGTCAGATACGCAGTATTTT
>TRBV2|TRBD1|many|TRBJ1-6
CAIQSGGMNNSPLHF
TGTGCCATCCAGTCAGGGGGGATGAATAATTCACCCCTCCACTTT
>TRBV5-1|TRBD1|NA|TRBJ2-2
CASSLETGGTGELFF
TGCGCCAGCAGCTTGGAGACAGGGGGAACCGGGGAGCTGTTTTTT
>TRBV12-3/TRBV12-4|NA|many|TRBJ1-6
CASGTGVYNSPLHF
TGTGCCAGCGGGACCGGGGTCTATAATTCACCCCTCCACTTT
>TRBV29-1|NA|many|TRBJ2-1
CSVPPMNRGGNEQFF
TGCAGCGTTCCACCCATGAACAGGGGAGGTAATGAGCAGTTCTTC
>TRBV5-6|NA|many|TRBJ2-5
CASSSFSGETQYF
TGTGCCAGCAGCTCCTTTTCGGGAGAGACCCAGTACTTC
>TRBV15|NA|many|TRBJ2-3
CATSRDLDGGTDTQYF
TGTGCCACCAGCAGAGATCTGGACGGAGGAACAGATACGCAGTATTTT
>TRBV12-3/TRBV12-4|NA|many|TRBJ1-2
CASSPLSYGYTF
TGTGCCAGCAGCCCTCTCAGCTATGGCTACACCTTC
>TRBV11-2|NA|many|TRBJ1-3
CASSFALRNTIYF
TGTGCCAGCAGCTTCGCATTAAGAAACACCATATATTTT
>TRBV5-6|TRBD1|many|TRBJ2-3
CASRLGQGAYTDTQYF
TGTGCCAGCAGATTGGGACAGGGGGCTTACACAGATACGCAGTATTTT
>TRBV30|TRBD1|many|TRBJ1-2
CAWSVQGAFGGYTF
TGTGCCTGGAGTGTACAGGGGGCTTTTGGTGGCTACACCTTC
>TRBV5-6|NA|many|TRBJ2-3
CASSRERRQDTQYF
TGTGCCAGCAGCCGTGAACGGAGGCAAGATACGCAGTATTTT
>TRBV20-1|NA|many|TRBJ1-1
CSARGISQGQQNTEAFF
TGCAGTGCTAGAGGGATTTCTCAGGGACAACAGAACACTGAAGCTTTCTTT
>TRBV5-1|NA|many|TRBJ1-1
CASSLAIGLEDTEAFF
TGCGCCAGCAGCTTGGCCATAGGCCTCGAGGACACTGAAGCTTTCTTT
>TRBV7-8|NA|many|TRBJ2-1
CASSLRRGPGNEQFF
TGTGCCAGCAGCTTAAGGCGGGGGCCCGGCAATGAGCAGTTCTTC
>TRBV5-1|NA|many|TRBJ2-3
CASSPLGGSSTDTQYF
TGCGCCAGCAGCCCCCTCGGGGGTTCTAGCACAGATACGCAGTATTTT
>TRBV12-3/TRBV12-4|TRBD1|many|TRBJ1-2
CASRQGTGTNYGYTF
TGTGCCAGCAGGCAAGGGACAGGCACTAACTATGGCTACACCTTC
>TRBV21-1|NA|NA|TRBJ2-5
CASSVLSGRRETQYF
TGTGCCAGCAGTGTACTTTCGGGGCGGCGGGAGACCCAGTACTTC